The 6 T cell receptor beta chains below come from one sample, sequenced in a study of CD8 T cells in Susac syndrome. RNA amounts of 0.5 to 1 ug underwent reverse transcription with random hexamers. TCRdb re-analysed the immunoSEQ multiplex PCR reads in MiXCR, keeping a single row per CDR3 protein. The sample has about 94,000 distinct CDR3 sequences; about 93% are singletons. Sequences were obtained from CD4+ T cells from PBMCs. The receptors were sampled from a human donor with Susac syndrome.

This clonotype turned up a few times. The J gene is TRBJ2-1, the V gene TRBV3-1; D is unclear. CDR3 length: 12 residues. The V gene's germline CDR1 is LGHDT and CDR2 YNNKEL (reference sequence). Trimming pared 6 bases from V and 6 bases from J, leaving 9 bases between. CDR3 nucleotides: TGTGCCAGCAGTCCGATTGGCAATGAGCAGTTCTTC. It codes for CASSPIGNEQFF.

The table lists this clonotype with a count of one. The CDR3 coding sequence is TGTGCCAGCAGTTTAAGTCTGAGCGGGGCTGTCGAGACCCAGTACTTC. Protein sequence: CASSLSLSGAVETQYF. The chain couples TRBV27 to TRBJ2-5, with TRBD2 matching over 7 bases. This CDR3 is built from 16 residues. Germline V gives CDR1 MNHEY, CDR2 SMNVEV (reference sequence). After removal of 2 bases from V and 5 bases from J, the junction contained 11 bases not matched to a gene.

The genes are TRBV11-3 and TRBJ2-3; D is unclear. Trimming removed 3 bases from V and 2 bases from J, with 3 bases in between. The CDR3 spans 12 residues. Germline V gene data show CDR1 as SGHNT and CDR2 as YENEEA. The CDR3 region has the DNA TGTGCCAGCAGCTTTTACACAGATACGCAGTATTTT. Translating gives CASSFYTDTQYF.

The rearrangement uses TRBV20-1 and TRBJ2-4; D not certain. The CDR3 totals 13 residues. Trimming left V 6 bases short and J 0 bases short, with 9 bases between. Germline CDR1 DFQATT, CDR2 SNEGSKA (reference sequence). CDR3 loop: CSAGVLAKNIQYF. The CDR3 DNA is TGCAGTGCCGGAGTCCTAGCCAAAAACATTCAGTACTTC.

The chain couples TRBV5-1 to TRBJ1-1; tentative D call: TRBD1 (5 bases). V was pared by 3 bases and J by 1 base, with 13 bases between. The CDR3 consists of 15 residues. Per the germline V gene, CDR1 is SGHRS and CDR2 is YFSETQ. The CDR3 reads CASSSRGRTNTEAFF. The CDR3 DNA sequence: TGCGCCAGCAGCTCCCGGGGACGCACGAACACTGAAGCTTTCTTT.

The chain recombines TRBV12-3 or TRBV12-4 with TRBJ2-1; 8 nucleotides line up with TRBD2. J lost 7 bases, V lost 7 bases, and 12 bases had no gene match. The CDR3 covers 15 residues. CDR3: CASTLPSSGRNEQFF. CDR3 coding DNA: TGTGCCAGCACCCTCCCCTCTAGCGGGCGAAATGAGCAGTTCTTC.